The 4 T cell receptor beta chains in this list originate from one sample, sequenced in a study of identical twins. TCRdb called the 5' RACE reads again in MiXCR, with one record for every CDR3 protein. The sample lists just under 550,000 distinct CDR3 sequences, roughly 15% occurring once. These data are also associated with another study on yellow fever vaccine responses in identical twins.

Specimen: CD4+ T cells sorted from blood. The receptors stem from a woman aged 18-29 years in good health.

This clonotype appeared many times. The rearrangement links TRBV5-1 to TRBJ1-5; TRBD1 is a possible D gene (5 bases). The CDR3 totals 15 residues. CDR1 and CDR2 from the germline V gene are SGHRS and YFSETQ. The V and J ends lost 0 bases and 0 bases respectively, with 7 bases between them. In DNA form, the CDR3 reads TGCGCCAGCAGCTTGGAGGGGCCTAGCAATCAGCCCCAGCATTTT. Translated, it gives CASSLEGPSNQPQHF.

This sequence joins TRBV3-1 and TRBJ2-2; TRBD2 matches 8 bases. V shed 1 base, J shed 2 bases, and the junction held 9 bases outside the gene matches. The CDR3 runs 18 residues. Germline CDR1 is LGHDT and CDR2 is YNNKEL (reference sequence). CDR3 amino acids: CASSQAGLAGTNTGELFF. The CDR3, as DNA: TGTGCCAGCAGCCAAGCGGGTCTAGCGGGTACCAACACCGGGGAGCTGTTTTTT.

Only a few counts were recorded for this clonotype. J is TRBJ1-2 and V is TRBV12-3 or TRBV12-4; TRBD1 agrees at 8 bases. V was pared by 7 bases and J by 7 bases, with 8 bases of the junction left unmatched. The CDR3 sequence is 13 residues long. The CDR3 reads CASNQDRDGGYTF. CDR3 coding DNA: TGTGCCAGCAACCAGGACAGGGACGGTGGCTACACCTTC.

Only a few counts were recorded for this clonotype. The gene calls are TRBV5-5 and TRBJ2-1; possibly TRBD2 for D (6 bases). The CDR3 sequence is 15 residues long. The V gene lost 4 bases and the J gene lost 0 bases, with 11 bases spanning the gap. Germline values: CDR1 SGHKS, CDR2 YYEKEE (reference sequence). CDR3 bases: TGTGCCAGCAGCATTAGCGGCGTCTCCTACAATGAGCAGTTCTTC. It encodes CASSISGVSYNEQFF.